What follows are 25 T cell receptor beta chains derived from one specimen sequenced in a study of CD8 T cells in ankylosing spondylitis. TCRdb reprocessed the 5' RACE reads via MiXCR and lists one record per CDR3 protein. The sample lists 250,000 to 350,000 distinct CDR3 sequences, roughly 20% occurring once. The sequencing input was blood, either unsorted or a sorted T cell fraction (not recorded which). The source is a male donor with ankylosing spondylitis or in good health (not recorded which).

This clonotype was seen only a few times. The chain recombines TRBV5-1 with TRBJ1-6; D is uncertain. The CDR3 spans 14 residues. V dropped 1 base and J dropped 6 bases, with 8 bases sitting between them. Per the germline V gene, CDR1 is SGHRS and CDR2 is YFSETQ. CDR3 sequence (DNA): TGCGCCAGCAGCTTGTCGCAGACTAATTCACCCCTCCACTTT. This codes for CASSLSQTNSPLHF.

This clonotype was observed at least ten times. The V call is TRBV5-1, the J call TRBJ1-1; no firm D call. V was cut by 0 bases and J by 7 bases, with 4 bases left in between. In germline, CDR1 is SGHRS, CDR2 YFSETQ. This CDR3 has 11 residues. The CDR3 nucleotides are TGCGCCAGCAGCTTGGACAGTGAAGCTTTCTTT. Its translation: CASSLDSEAFF.

This clonotype came up many times. The rearrangement joins TRBV5-6 to TRBJ2-5; TRBD2 matches at 9 bases. The CDR3 totals 15 residues. Looked up from germline, CDR1 is SGHDT and CDR2 is YYEEEE. After removal of 4 bases from V and 2 bases from J, the junction contained 6 bases not matched to a gene. CDR3 region: CASSRIAGGQETQYF. The CDR3 DNA reads as TGTGCCAGCAGCCGTATTGCGGGGGGGCAAGAGACCCAGTACTTC.

The chain links TRBV10-3 to TRBJ2-3; D is undetermined. This CDR3 is built from 15 residues. The V and J ends lost 2 bases and 6 bases respectively, with 15 bases between them. Germline V gene lookup returns CDR1 ENHRY and CDR2 SYGVKD. The CDR3 is CAISEPQGMLDTQYF. DNA of the CDR3: TGTGCCATCAGTGAGCCCCAAGGTATGCTGGATACGCAGTATTTT.

The V and J genes are TRBV5-1 and TRBJ2-5; no clear D gene. This CDR3 is built from 15 residues. The V end was cut by 2 bases, the J end by 2 bases, with 13 bases between. The germline V gene encodes CDR1 SGHRS and CDR2 YFSETQ. The CDR3 coding sequence is TGCGCCAGCAGCTTAGGCGGATCGGTGCAAGAGACCCAGTACTTC. Residues: CASSLGGSVQETQYF. Filled out from reference TRBV5-1 and TRBJ2-5, the complete variable domain reads KAGVTQTPRYLIKTRGQQVTLSCSPISGHRSVSWYQQTPGQGLQFLFEYFSETQRNKGNFPGRFSGRQFSNSRSEMNVSTLELGDSALYLCASSLGGSVQETQYFGPGTRLLVL.

The CDR3 protein is CASSLGRAGITDTQYF. The CDR3 nucleotides are TGCGCCAGCAGCTTGGGTCGAGCGGGGATAACAGATACGCAGTATTTT. This chain uses TRBV5-1 with TRBJ2-3; TRBD2 aligns across 7 bases. The length of the CDR3 is 16 residues. CDR1 and CDR2 from the germline V gene are SGHRS and YFSETQ. With V trimmed by 0 bases and J by 3 bases, 7 bases remained unmatched.

This clonotype was found a few times. The rearrangement joins TRBV28 to TRBJ2-3; D is unclear. Trimming pared 6 bases from V and 0 bases from J, leaving 4 bases between. Looked up from germline, CDR1 is MDHEN and CDR2 is SYDVKM. CDR3 length equals 12 residues. CDR3 loop: CASRDSTDTQYF. The CDR3 DNA reads as TGTGCCAGCAGGGACAGCACAGATACGCAGTATTTT.

The V gene is TRBV5-1, the J gene TRBJ1-1; no reliable D call. Germline lookup yields CDR1 SGHRS and CDR2 YFSETQ. V dropped 5 bases and J dropped 0 bases, with 17 bases sitting between them. The CDR3 is 16 amino acids. The DNA for the CDR3 is TGCGCCAGCAGTAGGGCCCCCCCGGGAGTGAACACTGAAGCTTTCTTT. Translating gives CASSRAPPGVNTEAFF. Drawing the rest from reference TRBV5-1 and TRBJ1-1, the complete variable domain is KAGVTQTPRYLIKTRGQQVTLSCSPISGHRSVSWYQQTPGQGLQFLFEYFSETQRNKGNFPGRFSGRQFSNSRSEMNVSTLELGDSALYLCASSRAPPGVNTEAFFGQGTRLTVV.

The chain uses TRBV6-5 and TRBJ2-2; tentative D call: TRBD2 (5 bases). Germline CDR1 reads MNHEY; CDR2 reads SVGAGI. The CDR3 is 12 amino acids. This CDR3 is CAGRSNTGELFF. The CDR3 DNA reads TGTGCAGGGAGATCGAACACCGGGGAGCTGTTTTTT.

The chain combines TRBV5-1 with TRBJ2-3; 7 bases fit TRBD1. Germline CDR1 is SGHRS and CDR2 is YFSETQ. The CDR3 extends over 16 amino acids. After removal of 0 bases from V and 1 base from J, the junction contained 5 bases not matched to a gene. In nucleotides, the CDR3 is TGCGCCAGCAGCTTGGGGTCCGGACAGGGCACAGATACGCAGTATTTT. As protein: CASSLGSGQGTDTQYF.

CDR3 in DNA: TGTGCCAGCAGCCAACCGGGGGTTGGGGAGACCCAGTACTTC. Amino acid sequence: CASSQPGVGETQYF. This sequence joins TRBV6-1 and TRBJ2-5, with D perhaps matching TRBD2 (6 bases). V was pared by 6 bases and J by 5 bases, with 16 bases between. Germline CDR1 MNHNS, CDR2 SASEGT. The CDR3 has 14 amino acids.

In its sample, this clonotype was seen a few times. The gene calls are TRBV7-8 and TRBJ2-2; 7 bases match TRBD1. This CDR3 has 15 residues. The trim removed 5 bases at V and 0 bases at J, leaving 3 bases unmatched. Germline V CDR1 and CDR2: SGHVS, FQNEAQ. The CDR3 reads CASSPTGANTGELFF. DNA of the CDR3: TGTGCCAGCAGCCCAACAGGGGCGAACACCGGGGAGCTGTTTTTT.

The chain carries TRBV11-2 and TRBJ1-1; no reliable D call. This CDR3 contains 13 residues. V was shortened by 2 bases and J by 10 bases, with 14 bases between the two germline ends. Germline values: CDR1 SGHAT, CDR2 FQNNGV. DNA of the CDR3: TGTGCCAGCAGCTTAAGTGGCGGGAAAGCAGCTTTCTTT. Its translation is CASSLSGGKAAFF.

The rearrangement joins TRBV20-1 to TRBJ2-3, with D hard to call. Between the trimmed V and J ends, which lost 4 bases and 1 base, there was a span of 9 bases. CDR3 length: 13 amino acids. CDR1 and CDR2 (germline): DFQATT, SNEGSKA (reference sequence). This CDR3 is CSANKVGTDTQYF. The CDR3, as DNA: TGCAGTGCTAATAAGGTTGGCACAGATACGCAGTATTTT.

J is TRBJ1-3 and V is TRBV5-5; no reliable D call. This CDR3 is built from 16 residues. Germline V lookup: CDR1 SGHKS, CDR2 YYEKEE (reference sequence). V lost 0 bases and J 7 bases, leaving 17 bases between the germline ends. CDR3 sequence reads: CASSLALRGTGNTIYF. The CDR3 nucleotides are TGTGCCAGCAGCTTGGCCCTGCGTGGAACGGGTAACACCATATATTTT.

This clonotype was observed many times. The chain combines TRBV20-1 with TRBJ2-1; 11 bases match TRBD1. With 2 bases clipped from V and 7 bases from J, the junction kept 7 bases outside the gene matches. CDR3 length: 15 amino acids. Germline CDR1 is DFQATT and CDR2 is SNEGSKA (reference sequence). The CDR3 nucleotides are TGCAGTGCTAGACTAGGGACAGGGGGTGGGAATGAGCAGTTCTTC. Translation: CSARLGTGGGNEQFF.

This clonotype came up a few times. This sequence joins TRBV19 and TRBJ2-2; no definite D call. V was shortened by 3 bases and J by 0 bases, with 8 bases between the two germline ends. The CDR3 spans 15 residues. Germline V lookup: CDR1 LNHDA, CDR2 SQIVND (reference sequence). The CDR3 loop reads CASSIVPANTGELFF. The CDR3 DNA follows: TGTGCCAGTAGTATCGTCCCCGCGAACACCGGGGAGCTGTTTTTT.

The J gene is TRBJ2-1, the V gene TRBV10-3; D is ambiguous. V gave up 3 bases and J gave up 4 bases, with 16 bases separating them. From germline, CDR1 is ENHRY and CDR2 SYGVKD. This CDR3 spans 16 amino acids. CDR3 DNA: TGTGCCATCAGTGATCAAGACACGGGTGAATACAATGAGCAGTTCTTC. This gives the protein CAISDQDTGEYNEQFF.

This clonotype appeared a few times. The CDR3 DNA follows: TGTGCCATCAGGGCGGAGGAGACCCAGTACTTC. Protein: CAIRAEETQYF. The chain links TRBV10-3 to TRBJ2-5; D not resolved. The CDR3 length is 11 residues. V was clipped by 6 bases and J by 5 bases, with 7 bases between them. Germline CDR1 reads ENHRY; CDR2 reads SYGVKD.

This clonotype was found a few times. The chain has TRBV7-6 and TRBJ2-7; no clear D gene. V was clipped by 5 bases and J by 3 bases, with 11 bases between them. This CDR3 is built from 13 residues. The germline gives CDR1 SGHVS, CDR2 FNYEAQ. For the CDR3, the DNA is TGTGCCAGCAGCCCCCGGACCCGCTACGAGCAGTACGTC. Protein: CASSPRTRYEQYV.

The table lists this clonotype with a few counts. J is TRBJ1-2 and V is TRBV3-1; D gene unclear. Trimming took off 0 bases at V and 3 bases at J, with 5 bases between the two ends. Germline V gives CDR1 LGHDT, CDR2 YNNKEL (reference sequence). The CDR3 totals 13 residues. DNA for the CDR3: TGTGCCAGCAGCCAAGAATACTACTATGGCTACACCTTC. This sequence encodes CASSQEYYYGYTF. The whole variable domain, remainder taken from reference TRBV3-1 and TRBJ1-2, is DTAVSQTPKYLVTQMGNDKSIKCEQNLGHDTMYWYKQDSKKFLKIMFSYNNKELIINETVPNRFSPKSPDKAHLNLHINSLELGDSAVYFCASSQEYYYGYTFGSGTRLTVV.

This clonotype was found many times. The J gene is TRBJ2-3, the V gene TRBV12-3 or TRBV12-4; maybe TRBD1 (6 bases). This CDR3 is 14 amino acids long. V lost 6 bases and J lost 3, with 13 bases in between. CDR3 nucleotide sequence: TGTGCCAGCAGCCAAGGGCAGGGGACAGATACGCAGTATTTT. Its protein is CASSQGQGTDTQYF.

The chain recombines TRBV18 with TRBJ2-7; D tentatively reads TRBD1 or TRBD2 (5 bases each). The V and J ends lost 2 bases and 6 bases respectively, with 17 bases between them. The CDR3 extends over 15 amino acids. Germline-derived CDR1 and CDR2 are KGHSH and LQKENI. As DNA, the CDR3 is TGTGCCAGCTCACCAGGTGCGGTGAACGGGGCCGAGCAGTACGTC. Amino acid sequence: CASSPGAVNGAEQYV.

This clonotype was counted between two and nine times. The J gene is TRBJ2-3, the V gene TRBV9; 7 nucleotides align to TRBD1. With 5 bases clipped from V and 4 bases from J, the junction kept 4 bases outside the gene matches. Germline V gives CDR1 SGDLS, CDR2 YYNGEE. The CDR3 is 13 residues long. CDR3 DNA: TGTGCCAGCAGAGGACAGGTCTCAGATACGCAGTATTTT. This gives the protein CASRGQVSDTQYF.

The chain links TRBV11-2 to TRBJ2-2; D remains unclear. Trimming left V 7 bases short and J 5 bases short, with 23 bases between. The CDR3 extends over 17 amino acids. Per the germline V gene, CDR1 is SGHAT and CDR2 is FQNNGV. CDR3: CASTFRFAVGRTGELFF. CDR3 DNA sequence: TGTGCCAGCACCTTCCGGTTTGCGGTCGGGCGGACCGGGGAGCTGTTTTTT.